Sequencing of this T cell receptor beta chain was carried out in a study of blood T cell repertoires in COVID-19. The wider study: Donors in the United States, Italy and Spain gave samples during acute or convalescent COVID-19. T cells, B-cell-depleted T cells, or PBMCs provided the cDNA or gDNA that served as material.

This clone was seen once. V was shortened by 5 bases and J by 8 bases, with 9 bases between the two germline ends. This CDR3 spans 11 amino acids. The germline CDR1 and CDR2 sequences are LNHNV and YYDKDF (reference sequence). Original data processing: Reference gene primer amplification gave nucleated cell count estimates. The assay was immunoSEQ multiplex PCR, and TCRdb's table has in-frame clones only and misses some. D and trimming were read from the DNA, whereas the V and J calls and clone size are those reported in that table. The repertoire holds 130,000 to 150,000 clones, around nine tenths seen once, with about 4.1% in the top ten.

The material sequenced was peripheral blood. The rearrangement uses TRBV15 and TRBJ1-1; D gene unclear. The source of this sequence is a woman in her thirties or forties with acute or convalescent COVID-19. The chain's CDR3 is CATSSGLEAFF. The CDR3 DNA follows: TGTGCCACCAGCTCAGGATTAGAAGCTTTCTTT.